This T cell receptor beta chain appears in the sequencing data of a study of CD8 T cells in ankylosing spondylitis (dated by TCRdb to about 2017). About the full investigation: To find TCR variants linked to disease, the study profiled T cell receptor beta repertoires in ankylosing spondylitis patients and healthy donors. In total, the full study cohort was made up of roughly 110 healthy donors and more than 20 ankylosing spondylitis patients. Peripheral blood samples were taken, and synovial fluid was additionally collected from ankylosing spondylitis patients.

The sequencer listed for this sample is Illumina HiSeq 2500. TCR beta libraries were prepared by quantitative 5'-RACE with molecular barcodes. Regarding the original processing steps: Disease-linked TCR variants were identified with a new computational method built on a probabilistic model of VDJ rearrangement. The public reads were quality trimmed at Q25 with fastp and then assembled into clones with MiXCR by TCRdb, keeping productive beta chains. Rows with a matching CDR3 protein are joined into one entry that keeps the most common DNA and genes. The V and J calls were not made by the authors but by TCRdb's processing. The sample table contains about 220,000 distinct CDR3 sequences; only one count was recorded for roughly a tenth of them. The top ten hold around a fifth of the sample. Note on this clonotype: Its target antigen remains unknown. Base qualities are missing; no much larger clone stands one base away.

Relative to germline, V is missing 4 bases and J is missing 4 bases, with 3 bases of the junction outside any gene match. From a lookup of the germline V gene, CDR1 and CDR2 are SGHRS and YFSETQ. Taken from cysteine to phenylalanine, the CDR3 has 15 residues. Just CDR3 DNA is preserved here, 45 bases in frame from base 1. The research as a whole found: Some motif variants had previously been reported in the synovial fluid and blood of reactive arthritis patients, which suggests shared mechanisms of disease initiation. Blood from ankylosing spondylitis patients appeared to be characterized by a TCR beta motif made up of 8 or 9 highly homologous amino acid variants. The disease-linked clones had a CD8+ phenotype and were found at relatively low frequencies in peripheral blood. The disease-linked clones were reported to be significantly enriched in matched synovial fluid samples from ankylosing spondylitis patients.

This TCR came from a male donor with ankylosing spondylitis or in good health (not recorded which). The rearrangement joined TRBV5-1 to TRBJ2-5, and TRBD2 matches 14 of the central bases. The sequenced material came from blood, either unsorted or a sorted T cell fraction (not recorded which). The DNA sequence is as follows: TGCGCCAGCAGCACGACTAGCGGGGGGGGAGAGACCCAGTACTTC. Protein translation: CASSTTSGGGETQYF.